This T cell receptor beta chain is drawn from a study of blood T cell repertoires in COVID-19. Study-wide background: Sources were T cells, B-cell-depleted T cells, or PBMCs; the material itself was cDNA or gDNA.

Original processing notes: Reference gene primer amplification gave nucleated cell count estimates. Only in-frame clones appear in the TCRdb table, and some are missing; sequencing was by immunoSEQ multiplex PCR. V and J calls and clone size are given by that table; D and trimming were obtained from the DNA. Of about 100,000 clones listed, roughly 85% are singletons. Germline CDR1 reads SGHDN; CDR2 reads FVKESK. Trimming pared 4 bases from V and 4 bases from J, leaving 7 bases between. The CDR3 runs 12 residues. Sequenced: peripheral blood. The source is a woman aged 70 to 79 with active or convalescent COVID-19. The chain joins TRBV14 to TRBJ1-2; D gene ambiguous. CDR3 in amino acids: CASSPDFYGYTF. The CDR3 bases are TGTGCCAGCAGCCCGGACTTCTATGGCTACACCTTC.